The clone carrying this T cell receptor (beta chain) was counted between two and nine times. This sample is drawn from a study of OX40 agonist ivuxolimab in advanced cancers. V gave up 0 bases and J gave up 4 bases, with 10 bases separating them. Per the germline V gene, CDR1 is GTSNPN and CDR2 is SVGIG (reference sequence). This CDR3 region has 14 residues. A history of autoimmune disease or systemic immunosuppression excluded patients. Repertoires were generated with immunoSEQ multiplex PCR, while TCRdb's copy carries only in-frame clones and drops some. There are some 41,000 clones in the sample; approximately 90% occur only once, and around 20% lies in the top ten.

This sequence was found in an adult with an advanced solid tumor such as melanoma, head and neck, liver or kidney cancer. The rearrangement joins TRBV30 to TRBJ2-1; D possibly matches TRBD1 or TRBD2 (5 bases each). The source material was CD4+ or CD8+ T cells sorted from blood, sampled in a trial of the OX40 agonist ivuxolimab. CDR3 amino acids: CAWSVGTRYNEQFF. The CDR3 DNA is TGTGCCTGGAGTGTAGGGACCCGATACAATGAGCAGTTCTTC.